These T cell receptor beta chains were read from a single sample in a study of T cells in Graves' hyperthyroidism and ophthalmopathy. TCRdb re-derived calls from the multiplex PCR reads in MiXCR, one entry per CDR3 protein. Of fewer than 700,000 distinct CDR3 sequences in the sample, roughly 16% were seen once. The specimen was blood. The receptor source for this set is a woman aged 30 to 39 with Graves' hyperthyroidism. Both conserved end residues are part of each CDR3. The D gene is left open where the match is weak. Size values are once, few and many counts, or a class for expanded clones, and some rows have none.

v_gene,j_gene,abundance,len,d_gene,CDR3nt,CDR3aa
TRBV28,TRBJ2-2,NA,17,TRBD2,TGTGCCAGCAGTCCGCGGACTAGCGGGAGGTGGACCGGGGAGCTGTTTTTT,CASSPRTSGRWTGELFF
TRBV6-2/TRBV6-3,TRBJ2-7,many,12,NA,TGTGCCAGCAGTTACCGGAGCTACGAGCAGTACTTC,CASSYRSYEQYF
TRBV3-1,TRBJ2-7,many,15,TRBD2,TGTGCCAGCAGCCAAGAGTCGGGGAGGGCAGGCGAGCAGTACTTC,CASSQESGRAGEQYF
TRBV4-2,TRBJ1-5,few,13,NA,TGTGCCAGCAGCCAAGATTTGGAGCAGCCCCAGCATTTT,CASSQDLEQPQHF
TRBV18,TRBJ2-1,NA,16,NA,TGTGCCAGCTCAGCCATCGAGGGGAGCTCCTACAATGAGCAGTTCTTC,CASSAIEGSSYNEQFF
TRBV12-3/TRBV12-4,TRBJ2-1,many,15,TRBD1,TGTGCCAGCAGTTATGCCGGGACAGCTTACAATGAGCAGTTCTTC,CASSYAGTAYNEQFF
TRBV11-2,TRBJ2-2,many,15,NA,TGTGCCAGCAGCAGAAGGTCGGGGAACACCGGGGAGCTGTTTTTT,CASSRRSGNTGELFF
TRBV5-1,TRBJ2-5,NA,14,TRBD2,TGCGCCAGCAGCCCCAGGACTAGCGAAGAGACCCAGTACTTC,CASSPRTSEETQYF
TRBV28,TRBJ2-1,many,16,NA,TGTGCCAGCAATCAGCTTACTGGGGATGTCTACAATGAGCAGTTCTTC,CASNQLTGDVYNEQFF
TRBV12-3/TRBV12-4,TRBJ1-2,many,14,NA,TGTGCCACATGGGGGTCAGGGGACGTCTATGGCTACACCTTC,CATWGSGDVYGYTF
TRBV4-1,TRBJ2-1,few,17,NA,TGCGCCAGCAGCCAAGATGTCAGGGGCCTATCCTACAATGAGCAGTTCTTC,CASSQDVRGLSYNEQFF
TRBV27,TRBJ2-7,many,13,TRBD1,TGTGCCAGCAGTTGGGGACAGGGATGGGAGCAGTACTTC,CASSWGQGWEQYF
TRBV18,TRBJ1-3,NA,16,NA,TGTGCCAGCTCACCAGTGGGGCAAGTGGCTGGAAACACCATATATTTT,CASSPVGQVAGNTIYF
TRBV10-1,TRBJ1-5,NA,14,TRBD1,TGCGCCAGGCCTGGACAGGGACCTAATCAGCCCCAGCATTTT,CARPGQGPNQPQHF
TRBV12-3/TRBV12-4,TRBJ2-3,few,11,NA,TGTGCCAGCGGTTTCGCAGATACGCAGTATTTT,CASGFADTQYF
TRBV29-1,TRBJ2-7,many,13,NA,TGCAGCGTTGAAGATCGGGACACCTTCGAGCAGTACTTC,CSVEDRDTFEQYF
TRBV29-1,TRBJ2-1,NA,13,TRBD1,TGCAGCGCCGGACAGGCTGCCTACAATGAGCAGTTCTTC,CSAGQAAYNEQFF
TRBV7-8,TRBJ1-2,few,12,NA,TGTGCCAGCAGCCAAGGGGGGTCTGGCTACACCTTC,CASSQGGSGYTF
TRBV24-1,TRBJ2-7,many,11,NA,TGTGCCGCGGGGACTCGCTACGAGCAGTACTTC,CAAGTRYEQYF
TRBV2,TRBJ1-5,many,15,TRBD1,TGTGCCAGCAGTGGAGAAGGGGGCGCAGTACAGCCCCAGCATTTT,CASSGEGGAVQPQHF
TRBV6-1,TRBJ2-5,few,15,NA,TGTGCCAGCAGGAGGATTAGGGAGGCCATAGAGACCCAGTACTTC,CASRRIREAIETQYF
TRBV30,TRBJ2-1,NA,15,TRBD2,TGTGCCTGGAGCCGGGGGGGACTTGTCACGAGTGAGCAGTTCTTC,CAWSRGGLVTSEQFF
TRBV20-1,TRBJ1-1,many,18,NA,TGCAGTGCTAGAAAATTGGCAGGGGTGAGCGAGAAGAACACTGAAGCTTTCTTT,CSARKLAGVSEKNTEAFF
TRBV6-6,TRBJ1-2,NA,13,TRBD1,TGTGCCAGCAGTCTACAGGGGAATGATGGCTACACCTTC,CASSLQGNDGYTF
TRBV7-3,TRBJ2-4,NA,13,NA,TGTGCCAGCAGCTTAAGAGGGTTGGACATTCAGTACTTC,CASSLRGLDIQYF
TRBV3-1,TRBJ2-1,many,15,NA,TGTGCCAGCAGCCAAGATCTGAACACCTACAATGAGCAGTTCTTC,CASSQDLNTYNEQFF
TRBV6-2/TRBV6-3,TRBJ2-1,many,14,NA,TGTGCCAGCAGTTCCAGAAGGGGCAGGGATGAGCAGTTCTTC,CASSSRRGRDEQFF
TRBV28,TRBJ2-7,few,14,TRBD2,TGTGCCAGCAGTTTGACGGGAGGAACGAACGAGCAGTACTTC,CASSLTGGTNEQYF
TRBV11-2,TRBJ2-3,many,16,TRBD2,TGTGCCAGCAGCCCAGGACTAGCGGGAGTTAGGGATACGCAGTATTTT,CASSPGLAGVRDTQYF
TRBV19,TRBJ2-7,few,15,TRBD1,TGTGCCAGTAGTTCATCCGGGACAGGGGTCTACGAGCAGTACTTC,CASSSSGTGVYEQYF
TRBV6-1,TRBJ2-7,many,13,NA,TGTGCCAGCAGTGAAGGGACCTCCTACGAGCAGTACTTC,CASSEGTSYEQYF
TRBV14,TRBJ2-5,NA,18,TRBD2,TGTGCCAGCAGCCCAAAGAGGAGGACTAGCGGGAGGAAAGAGACCCAGTACTTC,CASSPKRRTSGRKETQYF
TRBV28,TRBJ1-2,many,14,NA,TGTGCCAGCAGTTTATTGCAGGGAAGCTATGGCTACACCTTC,CASSLLQGSYGYTF
TRBV18,TRBJ1-6,few,17,NA,TGTGCCAGCTCACCACCAGGGCCTCTCTCCTATAATTCACCCCTCCACTTT,CASSPPGPLSYNSPLHF
TRBV12-3/TRBV12-4,TRBJ2-1,NA,12,TRBD1,TGTGCCAGCAGTCAGACAGGGGACATTTTGTTCTTC,CASSQTGDILFF
TRBV28,TRBJ2-5,many,17,TRBD2,TGTGCCAGCAGCCCTGGGACTAGCGGGAGGGCCGTAGAGACCCAGTACTTC,CASSPGTSGRAVETQYF
TRBV9,TRBJ2-1,many,16,TRBD2,TGTGCCAGCAGCGTAGGGGCTAGCGGGAACTACAATGAGCAGTTCTTC,CASSVGASGNYNEQFF
TRBV5-6,TRBJ2-7,many,14,NA,TGTGCCAGCAGCTCCGGGGGGCCGGGGTACGAGCAGTACTTC,CASSSGGPGYEQYF
TRBV11-2,TRBJ2-3,many,15,NA,TGTGCCAGCAGCTTAGAGAGACTGGGGGCAGATACGCAGTATTTT,CASSLERLGADTQYF
TRBV5-5,TRBJ1-1,NA,13,NA,TGTGCCAGCAGCTTCGGTCCGGGCACTGAAGCTTTCTTT,CASSFGPGTEAFF
TRBV29-1,TRBJ1-2,many,13,TRBD1,TGCAGCGTTTGGACCGGGACAGGAGATGGCTACACCTTC,CSVWTGTGDGYTF
TRBV6-1,TRBJ2-5,few,15,TRBD2,TGTGCCAGCAGCAGGGGGGGGACTAGCATAGAGACCCAGTACTTC,CASSRGGTSIETQYF
TRBV28,TRBJ1-1,many,14,NA,TGTGCCAGCAGTCCCCGAGACAGGTGGGCTGAAGCTTTCTTT,CASSPRDRWAEAFF
TRBV7-2,TRBJ2-3,many,13,NA,TGTGCCAGCAGCTTAGACCTCACAGATACGCAGTATTTT,CASSLDLTDTQYF
TRBV6-1,TRBJ1-4,once,14,TRBD1,TGTGCCAGCAGTCCAGGACAGGCACATGAAAAACTGTTTTTT,CASSPGQAHEKLFF
TRBV18,TRBJ2-1,many,15,TRBD2,TGTGCCAGCTCAGGGGGGACTAGCGGGATCAATGAGCAGTTCTTC,CASSGGTSGINEQFF
TRBV27,TRBJ2-7,many,18,NA,TGTGCCAGCAGTTTACGGTTGTTAGGTACATCCCCCCCGCACGAGCAGTACTTC,CASSLRLLGTSPPHEQYF
TRBV5-1,TRBJ1-1,NA,12,NA,TGCGCCAGCAGCTTTGAAGGGCAGAAAGCTTTCTTT,CASSFEGQKAFF
TRBV18,TRBJ2-3,few,13,NA,TGTGCCAGCTCACCACCGGCCCCAGATACGCAGTATTTT,CASSPPAPDTQYF
TRBV4-3,TRBJ2-7,few,14,TRBD1,TGCGCCAGCAGCCAAGCCTACAGGGGGTACGAGCAGTACTTC,CASSQAYRGYEQYF
TRBV18,TRBJ1-2,many,16,TRBD1,TGTGCCAGCTCTCGGGACAGGGGAGAGCGAAACTATGGCTACACCTTC,CASSRDRGERNYGYTF
TRBV4-3,TRBJ1-2,NA,14,NA,TGCGCCAGCAGCGCACAGGGTCTATTGTATGGCTACACCTTC,CASSAQGLLYGYTF
TRBV6-1,TRBJ2-2,many,18,TRBD1,TGTGCCAGCAGCCCACCGCGACGGACAGGGCCAGCGACCGGGGAGCTGTTTTTT,CASSPPRRTGPATGELFF
TRBV16,TRBJ1-1,NA,16,TRBD1,TGTGCCAGCAGCCCGCGACAGGGGGCATTTAACACTGAAGCTTTCTTT,CASSPRQGAFNTEAFF
TRBV6-1,TRBJ2-7,NA,13,NA,TGTGCCAGCAGTGAAAACAGGAACTACGAGCAGTACTTC,CASSENRNYEQYF
TRBV27,TRBJ1-5,few,14,TRBD1,TGTGCCAGCAGTATCGACAGGGGAGGCCAGCCCCAGCATTTT,CASSIDRGGQPQHF